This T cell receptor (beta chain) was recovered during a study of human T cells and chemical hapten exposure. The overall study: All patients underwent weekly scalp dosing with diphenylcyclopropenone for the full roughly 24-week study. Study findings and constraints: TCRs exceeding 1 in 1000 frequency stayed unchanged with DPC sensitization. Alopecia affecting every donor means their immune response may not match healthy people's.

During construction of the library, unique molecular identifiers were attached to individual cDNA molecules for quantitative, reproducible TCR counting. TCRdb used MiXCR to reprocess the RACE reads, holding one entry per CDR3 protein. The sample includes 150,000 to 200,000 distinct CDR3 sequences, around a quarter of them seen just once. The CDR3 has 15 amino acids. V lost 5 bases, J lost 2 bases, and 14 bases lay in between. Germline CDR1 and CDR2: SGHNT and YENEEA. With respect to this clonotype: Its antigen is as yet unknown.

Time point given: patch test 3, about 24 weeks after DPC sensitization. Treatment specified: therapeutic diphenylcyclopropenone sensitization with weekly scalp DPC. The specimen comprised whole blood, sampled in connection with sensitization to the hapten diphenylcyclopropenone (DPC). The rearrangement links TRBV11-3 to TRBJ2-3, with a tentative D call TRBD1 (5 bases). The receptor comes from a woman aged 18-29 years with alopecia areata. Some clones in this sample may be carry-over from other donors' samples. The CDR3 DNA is TGTGCCAGCAGCGCTAGGGAAGGGGCCACAGATACGCAGTATTTT. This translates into CASSAREGATDTQYF.